This is a list of T cell receptor beta chains from one sample in a study of T cells in Graves' hyperthyroidism and ophthalmopathy. TCRdb processed the multiplex PCR reads anew with MiXCR; each CDR3 protein has one entry. The sample lists 350,000 or so distinct CDR3 sequences, about a sixth occurring once. The sample was blood. These receptor sequences come from a woman aged 40 to 50 with Graves' ophthalmopathy. Both conserved end residues are part of each CDR3. A D gene is named only where the DNA matches it firmly. Not every row has a clone size; where given, it reads once, few, many or a size class.

j_call: TRBJ1-5; clone_size: many; d_call: NA; v_call: TRBV28; cdr3_nt: TGTGCCAGCAGTTTCCTTCCGGGACCGACAAGCAATCAGCCCCAGCATTTT; cdr3_aa: CASSFLPGPTSNQPQHF
j_call: TRBJ2-7; clone_size: many; d_call: NA; v_call: TRBV11-2; cdr3_nt: TGTGCCAGCAGAAAGTTAGCTTACGACGAGCAGTACTTC; cdr3_aa: CASRKLAYDEQYF
j_call: TRBJ2-7; clone_size: once; d_call: NA; v_call: TRBV7-9; cdr3_nt: TGTGCCAGCAGCCAGTACGGGTACGAGCAGTACTTC; cdr3_aa: CASSQYGYEQYF
j_call: TRBJ2-3; clone_size: many; d_call: TRBD1; v_call: TRBV4-1; cdr3_nt: TGCGCCAGCAGCCAAGAAACAGGGGGCTCTCTGACAGATACGCAGTATTTT; cdr3_aa: CASSQETGGSLTDTQYF
j_call: TRBJ2-2; clone_size: many; d_call: TRBD1; v_call: TRBV6-2/TRBV6-3; cdr3_nt: TGTGCCAGCAGTAACCGGGACAGTAGTTACACCGGGGAGCTGTTTTTT; cdr3_aa: CASSNRDSSYTGELFF
j_call: TRBJ1-1; clone_size: NA; d_call: NA; v_call: TRBV6-5; cdr3_nt: TGTGCCAGCAGTTTATCGCCAGGGGTGAACACTGAAGCTTTCTTT; cdr3_aa: CASSLSPGVNTEAFF
j_call: TRBJ1-2; clone_size: NA; d_call: NA; v_call: TRBV4-1; cdr3_nt: TGCGCCAGCAGCCAAGAAGGTGTTAACTATGGCTACACCTTC; cdr3_aa: CASSQEGVNYGYTF
j_call: TRBJ1-2; clone_size: many; d_call: NA; v_call: TRBV2; cdr3_nt: TGTGCCAGCAGTGCTCTTCGGGTACAGGGCGGCTACACCTTC; cdr3_aa: CASSALRVQGGYTF
j_call: TRBJ1-2; clone_size: NA; d_call: NA; v_call: TRBV28; cdr3_nt: TGTGCCAGCAGTATCGGGGGGGCCTATGGCTACACCTTC; cdr3_aa: CASSIGGAYGYTF
j_call: TRBJ2-2; clone_size: few; d_call: NA; v_call: TRBV7-8; cdr3_nt: TGTGCCAGCAGTCACCCCCTAGCTGGGGCCACCGGGGAGCTGTTTTTT; cdr3_aa: CASSHPLAGATGELFF
j_call: TRBJ2-7; clone_size: medium-sized; d_call: TRBD2; v_call: TRBV12-3/TRBV12-4; cdr3_nt: TGTGCCAGCAGTTTAGAAGGCGGGAGTATGTACGAGCAGTACTTC; cdr3_aa: CASSLEGGSMYEQYF
j_call: TRBJ1-5; clone_size: NA; d_call: NA; v_call: TRBV7-2; cdr3_nt: TGTGCCAGCAGCCCCGGCGGTAACCATCAGCCCCAGCATTTT; cdr3_aa: CASSPGGNHQPQHF
j_call: TRBJ2-5; clone_size: many; d_call: NA; v_call: TRBV13; cdr3_nt: TGTGCCAGCAGCTTAGTTCCCAGAGCTCAAGAGACCCAGTACTTC; cdr3_aa: CASSLVPRAQETQYF
j_call: TRBJ1-3; clone_size: many; d_call: NA; v_call: TRBV12-5; cdr3_nt: TGTGCTAGTGGTCCAGGGACACGGAGTAACCTTGGAAACACCATATATTTT; cdr3_aa: CASGPGTRSNLGNTIYF
j_call: TRBJ2-7; clone_size: many; d_call: TRBD1; v_call: TRBV27; cdr3_nt: TGTGCCAGCAGTTTATCGGGACAGTCATCCTACGAGCAGTACTTC; cdr3_aa: CASSLSGQSSYEQYF
j_call: TRBJ2-5; clone_size: many; d_call: TRBD1; v_call: TRBV6-5; cdr3_nt: TGTGCCAGCAGGTTAACAGGGGGCGGGGAGACCCAGTACTTC; cdr3_aa: CASRLTGGGETQYF
j_call: TRBJ1-3; clone_size: many; d_call: NA; v_call: TRBV4-1; cdr3_nt: TGCGCCAGCAGCCAAGACGGACAGGGAAACACCATATATTTT; cdr3_aa: CASSQDGQGNTIYF
j_call: TRBJ1-6; clone_size: many; d_call: NA; v_call: TRBV2; cdr3_nt: TGTGCCAGCAGTACCAGACAGCCAACGAGTTCACCCCTCCACTTT; cdr3_aa: CASSTRQPTSSPLHF
j_call: TRBJ1-1; clone_size: many; d_call: TRBD1; v_call: TRBV20-1; cdr3_nt: TGCAGTGCTCAGACAGGGGGTTGGACTGAAGCTTTCTTT; cdr3_aa: CSAQTGGWTEAFF
j_call: TRBJ1-5; clone_size: many; d_call: NA; v_call: TRBV19; cdr3_nt: TGTGCCAGTAGTTCCGACGCGGCCAATCAGCCCCAGCATTTT; cdr3_aa: CASSSDAANQPQHF
j_call: TRBJ2-2; clone_size: many; d_call: NA; v_call: TRBV5-1; cdr3_nt: TGCGCCAGCAGCTTGGAGACACCTCTCACCGGGGAGCTGTTTTTT; cdr3_aa: CASSLETPLTGELFF
j_call: TRBJ2-7; clone_size: many; d_call: TRBD2; v_call: TRBV5-1; cdr3_nt: TGCGCCAGCAGCTTGAATAAAGCGGGAGGTTACGAGCAGTACTTC; cdr3_aa: CASSLNKAGGYEQYF
j_call: TRBJ2-7; clone_size: many; d_call: TRBD1; v_call: TRBV5-1; cdr3_nt: TGCGCCAGCAGCAACAGGGGACATGCAGACTACGAGCAGTACTTC; cdr3_aa: CASSNRGHADYEQYF
j_call: TRBJ2-2; clone_size: many; d_call: TRBD1; v_call: TRBV6-2/TRBV6-3; cdr3_nt: TGTGCCAGCGGGACAGGGAACACCGGGGAGCTGTTTTTT; cdr3_aa: CASGTGNTGELFF
j_call: TRBJ2-5; clone_size: many; d_call: NA; v_call: TRBV7-2; cdr3_nt: TGTGCCAGCAGCTTTAGAGGGGTGGAGACCCAGTACTTC; cdr3_aa: CASSFRGVETQYF
j_call: TRBJ2-7; clone_size: many; d_call: NA; v_call: TRBV7-9; cdr3_nt: TGTGCCAGCAGCTTAGTTGAGGGAACGTCAAACGAGCAGTACTTC; cdr3_aa: CASSLVEGTSNEQYF
j_call: TRBJ1-5; clone_size: many; d_call: NA; v_call: TRBV20-1; cdr3_nt: TGCAGTGCTAGAGATTCAAATGCGGGCAGGCCAAATCAGCCCCAGCATTTT; cdr3_aa: CSARDSNAGRPNQPQHF
j_call: TRBJ2-5; clone_size: many; d_call: TRBD1; v_call: TRBV28; cdr3_nt: TGTGCCAGCAGTCTTCGACAGGGGGCATATCGAGAGACCCAGTACTTC; cdr3_aa: CASSLRQGAYRETQYF
j_call: TRBJ2-5; clone_size: NA; d_call: TRBD2; v_call: TRBV5-1; cdr3_nt: TGCGCCAGCAGCCGCGTATCGACTAGCTCTGTTGAGACCCAGTACTTC; cdr3_aa: CASSRVSTSSVETQYF
j_call: TRBJ2-7; clone_size: many; d_call: TRBD1; v_call: TRBV28; cdr3_nt: TGTGCCAGCAGTCCCCCGGACAGGGGGTACGAGCAGTACTTC; cdr3_aa: CASSPPDRGYEQYF
j_call: TRBJ2-2; clone_size: many; d_call: TRBD2; v_call: TRBV20-1; cdr3_nt: TGCAGTGCTAGTGGTCTAGCGGGAGTTGTCACCGGGGAGCTGTTTTTT; cdr3_aa: CSASGLAGVVTGELFF
j_call: TRBJ2-7; clone_size: NA; d_call: TRBD2; v_call: TRBV6-4; cdr3_nt: TGTGCCAGCAGTGACCTGCCCGGGACTAGCGGGAGGTCTAAGGGGTTCGAGCAGTACTTC; cdr3_aa: CASSDLPGTSGRSKGFEQYF
j_call: TRBJ2-7; clone_size: few; d_call: TRBD2; v_call: TRBV28; cdr3_nt: TGTGCCAGCAGTTTTCATCGACTAGCGGGAATATACGAGCAGTACTTC; cdr3_aa: CASSFHRLAGIYEQYF
j_call: TRBJ2-7; clone_size: many; d_call: NA; v_call: TRBV6-1; cdr3_nt: TGTGCCAGCAGTCCTGGGGGGGCTAAAATCTACGAGCAGTACTTC; cdr3_aa: CASSPGGAKIYEQYF